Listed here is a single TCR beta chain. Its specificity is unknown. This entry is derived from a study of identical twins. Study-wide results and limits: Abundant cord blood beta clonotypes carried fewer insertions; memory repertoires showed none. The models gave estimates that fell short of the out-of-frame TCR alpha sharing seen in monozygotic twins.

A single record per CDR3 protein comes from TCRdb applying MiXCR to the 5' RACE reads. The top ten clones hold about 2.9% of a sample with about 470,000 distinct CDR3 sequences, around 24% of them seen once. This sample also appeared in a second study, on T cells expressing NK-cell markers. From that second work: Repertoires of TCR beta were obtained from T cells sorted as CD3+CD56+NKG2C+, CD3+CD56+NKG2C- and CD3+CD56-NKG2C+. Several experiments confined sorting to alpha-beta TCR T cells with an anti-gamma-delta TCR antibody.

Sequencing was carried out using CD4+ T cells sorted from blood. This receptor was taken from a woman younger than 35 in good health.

CDR3 amino acids: CASGFLGLSYEQYF. The CDR3 bases are TGTGCTAGTGGTTTTTTGGGCCTCTCCTACGAGCAGTACTTC. V gene TRBV12-5 combines with J gene TRBJ2-7; D remains ambiguous. With 3 bases removed from V and 0 bases from J, the gap between germline ends came to 9 bases. Germline CDR1 and CDR2: LGHNT and FRNRAP. The CDR3 loop spans 14 amino acids.